One sample yielded the 25 T cell receptor beta chains listed below, sequenced in a study of blood T cell repertoires in COVID-19. Measured with immunoSEQ multiplex PCR; TCRdb has only the in-frame clones, and not every one. The data contain 37,000 or so clones, about 85% of them seen just once; the ten biggest clones take up approximately 30%. Sequencing input: peripheral blood. The receptors stem from a man at least 80 years old with active or convalescent COVID-19.

The rearrangement joins TRBV7-3 to TRBJ2-2, with 7 bases matching TRBD2. The germline gives CDR1 SGHTA, CDR2 FQGTGA. The CDR3 is 16 amino acids. J lost 3 bases, V lost 5 bases, and 9 bases had no gene match. CDR3 bases: TGTGCCAGCAGCCCCCATAGCGGGCCCGACACCGGGGAGCTGTTTTTT. Its translation is CASSPHSGPDTGELFF.

The chain joins TRBV7-2 to TRBJ2-5; TRBD2 agrees at 7 bases. The CDR3 totals 14 residues. V shed 7 bases, J shed 8 bases, and the junction held 13 bases outside the gene matches. Germline lookup yields CDR1 SGHTA and CDR2 FQGNSA. CDR3 sequence reads: CASNPGGTRVTQYF. The CDR3 bases are TGTGCCAGCAATCCGGGAGGTACAAGAGTAACCCAGTACTTC.

This chain links TRBV9 with TRBJ2-5; D perhaps matches TRBD2 (6 bases). CDR3 length equals 17 residues. Trimming took off 0 bases at V and 2 bases at J, with 17 bases between the two ends. Per the germline V gene, CDR1 is SGDLS and CDR2 is YYNGEE. For the CDR3, the DNA is TGTGCCAGCAGCGTAGGGGGGAGGTTAGGGCAGCAAGAGACCCAGTACTTC. It specifies CASSVGGRLGQQETQYF.

The chain couples TRBV7-2 to TRBJ1-1, with TRBD1 matching 9 bases. The germline V gene has CDR1 SGHTA and CDR2 FQGNSA. This CDR3 comprises 14 residues. V lost 1 base, J lost 4 bases, and 1 base stayed unmatched. CDR3 DNA sequence: TGTGCCAGCAGCTTAGAGACAGGGGGCACTGAAGCTTTCTTT. Its translation: CASSLETGGTEAFF.

In its sample, this clone was seen a few times. The V gene is TRBV7-2, the J gene TRBJ2-1; D possibly corresponds to TRBD2 (6 bases). Looked up from germline, CDR1 is SGHTA and CDR2 is FQGNSA. The CDR3 extends over 17 amino acids. V gave up 1 base and J gave up 6 bases, with 19 bases separating them. CDR3 nucleotides: TGTGCCAGCAGCTTAGAAATATTGCCGCGGGGAGGCAATGAGCAGTTCTTC. Translated, it gives CASSLEILPRGGNEQFF.

The chain employs TRBV7-2 and TRBJ2-3; D is unresolved. Trimming left V 2 bases short and J 5 bases short, with 8 bases between. CDR3 length: 13 residues. Germline V gene data show CDR1 as SGHTA and CDR2 as FQGNSA. The CDR3 DNA reads TGTGCCAGCAGCTTAAGTCTATTAGATACGCAGTATTTT. This codes for CASSLSLLDTQYF.

The V and J genes are TRBV2 and TRBJ2-1; the match to TRBD2 covers 9 bases. The V gene end was trimmed by 7 bases and the J gene end by 4 bases; junction bases not matched to a gene: 5. Germline V gene lookup returns CDR1 SNHLY and CDR2 FYNNEI. The CDR3 runs to 14 residues. DNA for the CDR3: TGTGCCAGCAAGATAGCGGGGGCTTACAATGAGCAGTTCTTC. It translates to CASKIAGAYNEQFF.

The V and J genes are TRBV5-1 and TRBJ2-5, with TRBD2 identical over 12 bases. The V gene end was trimmed by 7 bases and the J gene end by 5 bases; junction bases not matched to a gene: 9. Germline V gives CDR1 SGHRS, CDR2 YFSETQ. This CDR3 region has 15 residues. The CDR3 DNA sequence: TGCGCCAGCTTCGAGACTAGCGGGAGCGGTGAGACCCAGTACTTC. It specifies CASFETSGSGETQYF. The whole variable domain, remainder taken from reference TRBV5-1 and TRBJ2-5, is KAGVTQTPRYLIKTRGQQVTLSCSPISGHRSVSWYQQTPGQGLQFLFEYFSETQRNKGNFPGRFSGRQFSNSRSEMNVSTLELGDSALYLCASFETSGSGETQYFGPGTRLLVL.

The J gene is TRBJ1-1, the V gene TRBV19; tentatively, D is TRBD1 (6 bases). V lost 3 bases and J 5 bases, leaving 19 bases between the germline ends. CDR3 length: 16 amino acids. Germline values: CDR1 LNHDA, CDR2 SQIVND (reference sequence). The CDR3 loop is CASSIFPGRQATEAFF. The CDR3 DNA sequence: TGTGCCAGTAGTATCTTTCCAGGAAGACAGGCAACTGAAGCTTTCTTT.

V is TRBV7-2 and J is TRBJ1-1; D gene uncertain. The germline V and J ends were trimmed by 1 base and 1 base, with 7 bases remaining between them. This CDR3 spans 14 amino acids. Germline CDR1 SGHTA, CDR2 FQGNSA. The CDR3 region is CASSLVTQNTEAFF. The CDR3 DNA follows: TGTGCCAGCAGCTTAGTGACACAGAACACTGAAGCTTTCTTT. Complete variable domain (other parts from reference TRBV7-2 and TRBJ1-1): GAGVSQSPSNKVTEKGKDVELRCDPISGHTALYWYRQSLGQGLEFLIYFQGNSAPDKSGLPSDRFSAERTGGSVSTLTIQRTQQEDSAVYLCASSLVTQNTEAFFGQGTRLTVV.

Only one count was recorded for this clone. This chain connects TRBV12-3 or TRBV12-4 to TRBJ2-1; TRBD1 aligns across 9 bases. Trimming removed 8 bases from V and 2 bases from J; junction bases left unmatched: 1. CDR3 size: 13 residues. The CDR3 DNA sequence: TGTGCCAGCGGGACAGGGACCTACAATGAGCAGTTCTTC. This translates into CASGTGTYNEQFF.

The chain links TRBV12-5 to TRBJ1-3; 8 bases align to TRBD1. Germline CDR1 reads LGHNT; CDR2 reads FRNRAP. The CDR3 covers 17 residues. Trimming took 7 bases from V and 0 from J; bases not matched to a gene: 11. CDR3 bases: TGTGCTAGTGCTAAAGGGACAGGAATTCTCTCTGGAAACACCATATATTTT. Protein: CASAKGTGILSGNTIYF.

The rearrangement links TRBV6-5 to TRBJ2-2; weak D call: TRBD1 (7 bases). CDR1 is MNHEY and CDR2 is SVGAGI in the germline V gene. V was shortened by 6 bases and J by 6 bases, with 17 bases between the two germline ends. The CDR3 runs to 15 residues. The CDR3, as DNA: TGTGCCAGCAGACGCAGGGGGGAGAGGGCCGGGGAGCTGTTTTTT. It encodes CASRRRGERAGELFF.

The chain carries TRBV5-1 and TRBJ2-3; D may be TRBD1 (5 bases). V lost 6 bases to trimming and J lost 2 bases, with 13 bases between them. Germline V CDR1 and CDR2: SGHRS, YFSETQ. CDR3 size: 14 residues. CDR3 amino acids: CASNPGFSTDTQYF. Written as DNA, the CDR3 is TGCGCCAGCAACCCAGGGTTTTCCACAGATACGCAGTATTTT.

V and J are TRBV2 and TRBJ2-2; 10 bases map to TRBD1. This CDR3 region has 14 residues. Germline V gene sequence: CDR1 SNHLY, CDR2 FYNNEI. V lost 8 bases and J lost 6; bases outside the gene matches: 6. The CDR3 coding sequence is TGTGCCAGCGCCGGGACAGGGGCCCCCGGGGAGCTGTTTTTT. Amino acids: CASAGTGAPGELFF.

V is TRBV7-2 and J is TRBJ2-5; D is uncertain. CDR1 is SGHTA, CDR2 FQGNSA, per germline. V was trimmed by 3 bases and J by 1 base, leaving 9 bases between them. The CDR3 contains 14 residues. The CDR3 nucleotides are TGTGCCAGCAGCTTTCGCGACTTCCAAGAGACCCAGTACTTC. Translated: CASSFRDFQETQYF.

The chain uses TRBV6-2 or TRBV6-3 and TRBJ2-2; D gene uncertain. The CDR3 covers 14 residues. V was trimmed by 6 bases and J by 2 bases, leaving 10 bases between them. Looked up from germline, CDR1 is MNHEY and CDR2 is SVGEGT. CDR3 nucleotides: TGTGCCAGCAGCCTCACACCTAACACCGGGGAGCTGTTTTTT. Translating it yields CASSLTPNTGELFF.

DNA of the CDR3: TGCGCCAGCAGCTGGGCCGACAGGGGAAACCAAGAGACCCAGTACTTC. It is translated as CASSWADRGNQETQYF. The rearrangement joins TRBV5-1 to TRBJ2-5; 8 nucleotides agree with TRBD1. This CDR3 is built from 16 residues. CDR1 is SGHRS and CDR2 is YFSETQ in the germline V gene. Trimming removed 3 bases from V and 0 bases from J; junction bases left unmatched: 7.

This sequence joins TRBV7-2 and TRBJ2-5; possibly TRBD1 for D (5 bases). Germline V lookup: CDR1 SGHTA, CDR2 FQGNSA. Trimming stripped 2 bases from V and 0 bases from J, with 7 bases between. The CDR3 is 14 amino acids. The CDR3 is CASSLQGNQETQYF. The DNA for the CDR3 is TGTGCCAGCAGCTTACAGGGAAACCAAGAGACCCAGTACTTC.

The chain links TRBV9 to TRBJ1-2, with 7 bases identical to TRBD1. CDR3 size: 17 residues. The germline CDR1 and CDR2 sequences are SGDLS and YYNGEE. V lost 2 bases to trimming and J lost 8 bases; unmatched junction nucleotides: 18. The CDR3 nucleotides are TGTGCCAGCAGCGTTATTGATCCCTCGACAGGGTTGGGAGGCTACACCTTC. Translation gives CASSVIDPSTGLGGYTF.

This clone was seen a handful of times. The V call is TRBV24-1, the J call TRBJ2-3; D is unresolved. V dropped 5 bases and J dropped 2 bases, with 10 bases sitting between them. The CDR3 totals 14 residues. CDR1 KGHDR and CDR2 SFDVKD come from the germline V gene. The CDR3 region is CATSGRGVTDTQYF. In DNA form, the CDR3 reads TGTGCCACCAGTGGCCGTGGAGTCACAGATACGCAGTATTTT.

This clone came up a few times. The CDR3 sequence is CASSELARTSGTYNEQFF. The DNA of the CDR3 is TGCGCCAGCAGTGAGTTAGCTCGGACTAGCGGGACCTACAATGAGCAGTTCTTC. This chain uses TRBV10-1 with TRBJ2-1; the match to TRBD2 covers 12 bases. With V trimmed by 1 base and J by 2 bases, 6 bases remained unmatched. The germline gives CDR1 WNHNN, CDR2 SYGVQD (reference sequence). The CDR3 has 18 amino acids.

The rearrangement links TRBV29-1 to TRBJ1-5, with 11 bases aligning to TRBD1. J lost 2 bases, V lost 5 bases, and 2 bases had no gene match. Germline V gene data show CDR1 as SQVTM and CDR2 as ANQGSEA. CDR3 length: 14 amino acids. The CDR3, as DNA: TGCAGCGTTCGGACAGGGGGCGGCAATCAGCCCCAGCATTTT. Protein: CSVRTGGGNQPQHF.

The chain is built from TRBV19 and TRBJ1-5; TRBD1 matches 8 bases. Losses at the gene ends were 3 bases for V and 4 bases for J; bases not matched to a gene: 8. CDR1 LNHDA and CDR2 SQIVND come from the germline V gene (reference sequence). The CDR3 runs to 16 residues. The CDR3 is CASSIRGRGRNQPQHF. CDR3 in DNA: TGTGCCAGTAGTATTCGCGGCAGGGGGCGTAATCAGCCCCAGCATTTT.

In this sample, this clone turned up once. The chain has TRBV5-6 and TRBJ2-3; TRBD2 matches at 14 bases. Germline CDR1 SGHDT, CDR2 YYEEEE. This CDR3 is 18 amino acids long. With 2 bases clipped from V and 2 bases from J, the junction kept 7 bases outside the gene matches. In nucleotides, the CDR3 is TGTGCCAGCAGCTTCCGACTAGCGGGGGGGCGGAACACAGATACGCAGTATTTT. It is translated as CASSFRLAGGRNTDTQYF.